This T cell receptor (beta chain) was retrieved from a study of cytomegalovirus exposure and HLA in healthy donors. The V end was cut by 2 bases, the J end by 8 bases, with 10 bases between. This CDR3 comprises 13 residues. Germline CDR1 is SGHNT and CDR2 is YYREEE (reference sequence). Both 60 Vbeta primers and 13 Jbeta primers went into the PCR. The repertoire was sequenced with immunoSEQ multiplex PCR; TCRdb's copy has only in-frame clones and lacks some. The table lists approximately 240,000 clones, just under 85% of them singletons. The sample consisted of PBMCs. This chain joins TRBV5-4 and TRBJ2-2; D remains unclear. The source of this sequence is a woman in her thirties or forties in good health and CMV-seronegative. CDR3 protein: CASSLQSPGELFF. DNA for the CDR3: TGTGCCAGCAGCTTACAGTCACCTGGGGAGCTGTTTTTT.